Below, 25 T cell receptor beta chains from the same sample are listed, as sequenced in a study of cytomegalovirus exposure and HLA in healthy donors. Researchers ran the PCR with 60 Vbeta and 13 Jbeta primers. Measured with immunoSEQ multiplex PCR; TCRdb has only the in-frame clones, and not every one. The data contain 200,000 to 250,000 clones, 85% to 90% of them seen just once; the ten biggest clones take up roughly 1%. Sample: PBMCs. The source of these receptors is a young woman in good health and CMV-seronegative.

CDR3 bases: TGCGCCAGCAAATGGGACAGGGAGAACACTGAAGCTTTCTTT. Translating it yields CASKWDRENTEAFF. The chain is built from TRBV4-1 and TRBJ1-1, with 9 nucleotides matching TRBD1. V was clipped by 7 bases and J by 1 base; unmatched bases: 4. The V gene's germline CDR1 is MGHRA and CDR2 YSYEKL. The CDR3 covers 14 residues.

The chain employs TRBV9 and TRBJ2-3; D not certain. Trimming shortened V by 0 bases and J by 2 bases, and 4 bases separated the two germline ends. The CDR3 covers 13 residues. Per germline, CDR1 SGDLS and CDR2 YYNGEE. The CDR3, as DNA: TGTGCCAGCAGCGTAGACTACACAGATACGCAGTATTTT. Translation gives CASSVDYTDTQYF. Full variable domain (remainder filled in from reference TRBV9 and TRBJ2-3): DSGVTQTPKHLITATGQRVTLRCSPRSGDLSVYWYQQSLDQGLQFLIQYYNGEERAKGNILERFSAQQFPDLHSELNLSSLELGDSALYFCASSVDYTDTQYFGPGTRLTVL.

The chain employs TRBV5-1 and TRBJ2-7; no reliable D call. This CDR3 spans 15 amino acids. The germline V gene encodes CDR1 SGHRS and CDR2 YFSETQ. V was cut by 5 bases and J by 2 bases, with 17 bases left in between. Here the CDR3 reads CASSRPDTNTYEQYF. CDR3 DNA: TGCGCCAGCAGTCGGCCTGACACAAATACCTACGAGCAGTACTTC.

The chain joins TRBV6-1 to TRBJ2-1; D might be TRBD2 (6 bases). The CDR3 sequence is 14 residues long. Germline CDR1 MNHNS, CDR2 SASEGT. V lost 4 bases to trimming and J lost 8 bases, with 15 bases between them. CDR3 sequence: CASSVEDYGDEQFF. The CDR3, as DNA: TGTGCCAGCAGTGTGGAGGACTACGGCGATGAGCAGTTCTTC.

This chain uses TRBV5-1 with TRBJ2-5; 8 bases agree with TRBD1. V lost 1 base to trimming and J lost 2 bases; unmatched junction nucleotides: 4. Germline V gene data show CDR1 as SGHRS and CDR2 as YFSETQ. The CDR3 covers 15 residues. The CDR3 region is CASSLLGQGQETQYF. The CDR3 nucleotides read TGCGCCAGCAGCTTGCTAGGACAGGGTCAAGAGACCCAGTACTTC.

The V and J genes are TRBV4-3 and TRBJ2-2; the D is unclear. This CDR3 has 14 amino acids. CDR1 and CDR2 (germline): LGHNA, YSLEER. V lost 4 bases, J lost 5 bases, and 11 bases lay in between. The CDR3 DNA sequence: TGCGCCAGCAGCCGATCTACAGTAACCGGGGAGCTGTTTTTT. Protein sequence: CASSRSTVTGELFF.

The chain couples TRBV6-6 to TRBJ2-7, with TRBD1 matching 8 bases. Trimming at V came to 0 bases and at J to 2 bases, leaving 6 bases not matched to a gene. From germline, CDR1 is MNHNY and CDR2 SVGAGI (reference sequence). This CDR3 region has 16 residues. For the CDR3, the DNA is TGTGCCAGCAGTTACTCTGGACAGGGCAGAACCTACGAGCAGTACTTC. This translates into CASSYSGQGRTYEQYF.

The chain employs TRBV6-1 and TRBJ2-7; 7 bases align to TRBD1. The ends lost 1 base at V and 0 bases at J; junction bases unmatched: 0. The CDR3 covers 14 residues. Germline V lookup: CDR1 MNHNS, CDR2 SASEGT. The CDR3 DNA sequence: TGTGCCAGCAGTGAAGGGGACAGCTCCTACGAGCAGTACTTC. Its protein product is CASSEGDSSYEQYF.

This chain uses TRBV29-1 with TRBJ2-1; TRBD2 aligns across 9 bases. With 4 bases clipped from V and 4 bases from J, the junction kept 8 bases outside the gene matches. The length of the CDR3 is 15 residues. Germline V lookup: CDR1 SQVTM, CDR2 ANQGSEA. CDR3 DNA sequence: TGCAGCGTTGTCCATCCTAGCGGGGATTACAATGAGCAGTTCTTC. Translating gives CSVVHPSGDYNEQFF.

V is TRBV6-5 and J is TRBJ2-1; no clear D. The germline CDR1 and CDR2 sequences are MNHEY and SVGAGI. The CDR3 spans 13 residues. V lost 5 bases to trimming and J lost 7 bases, with 12 bases between them. The CDR3 reads CASSQTTRNEQFF. CDR3 DNA sequence: TGTGCCAGCAGTCAAACTACTCGGAATGAGCAGTTCTTC.

The rearrangement links TRBV27 to TRBJ1-1, with TRBD1 as a possible D gene (5 bases). Trimming stripped 7 bases from V and 2 bases from J, with 17 bases between. The CDR3 sequence is 15 residues long. In germline, CDR1 is MNHEY, CDR2 SMNVEV (reference sequence). The chain's CDR3 is CASKTAKGKNTEAFF. The CDR3 coding sequence is TGTGCCAGCAAGACAGCCAAGGGGAAAAACACTGAAGCTTTCTTT.

The chain employs TRBV18 and TRBJ1-1; D remains unclear. In germline, CDR1 is KGHSH, CDR2 LQKENI. The V and J ends lost 2 bases and 3 bases respectively, with 10 bases between them. The CDR3 extends over 14 amino acids. The CDR3 protein is CASSPIVVDTEAFF. The CDR3 coding sequence is TGTGCCAGCTCACCAATCGTAGTGGACACTGAAGCTTTCTTT.

The chain uses TRBV5-4 and TRBJ2-1; D is unclear. Per the germline V gene, CDR1 is SGHNT and CDR2 is YYREEE (reference sequence). The V end lost 3 bases, the J end lost 9 bases, and 10 bases lay between the germline ends. The CDR3 contains 12 residues. The DNA for the CDR3 is TGTGCCAGCAGCTCCCCGAGCCTTGAGCAGTTCTTC. It encodes CASSSPSLEQFF.

This clone was seen at least ten times. The chain recombines TRBV2 with TRBJ2-7; maybe TRBD1 (5 bases). Germline V lookup: CDR1 SNHLY, CDR2 FYNNEI. The CDR3 is 16 residues long. Trimming took 6 bases from V and 0 from J, leaving 18 bases between them. CDR3 residues: CASRDTGTSSSYEQYF. The DNA for the CDR3 is TGTGCCAGCAGAGATACAGGTACAAGTAGCTCCTACGAGCAGTACTTC.

CDR3: CASSQVQGDYGYTF. The DNA for the CDR3 is TGCGCCAGCAGCCAAGTACAGGGGGACTATGGCTACACCTTC. The chain combines TRBV4-3 with TRBJ1-2; 8 positions match TRBD1. Germline CDR1 and CDR2: LGHNA and YSLEER. CDR3 length: 14 amino acids. The junction had 1 base not matched to a gene; V was cut back by 1 base and J by 3 bases.

As to this clone: An end of the junction differs from the germline gene, which may be a read error. The V call is TRBV4-1, the J call TRBJ2-4, with D perhaps TRBD1 (5 bases). This CDR3 has 15 residues. Germline CDR1 and CDR2: MGHRA and YSYEKL. DNA of the CDR3: TGCGCCAGCAGCCAAGACCCAGGACCAGGGAACAGTCAGTACTTC. It translates to CASSQDPGPGNSQYF.

The chain employs TRBV7-9 and TRBJ2-5; TRBD1 agrees at 7 bases. CDR3 length equals 14 residues. V lost 3 bases and J lost 0; bases outside the gene matches: 1. Per the germline V gene, CDR1 is SEHNR and CDR2 is FQNEAQ (reference sequence). CDR3 sequence (DNA): TGTGCCAGCAGCTTTGACAGGGACCAAGAGACCCAGTACTTC. Translating gives CASSFDRDQETQYF.

This sequence joins TRBV5-1 and TRBJ1-2, with D possibly matching TRBD1 (5 bases). This CDR3 has 14 residues. The V and J ends lost 3 bases and 7 bases respectively, with 16 bases between them. Germline assignment: CDR1 SGHRS and CDR2 YFSETQ. The CDR3 coding sequence is TGCGCCAGCAGCTCGAACCGACAGCCTAGTGGCTACACCTTC. Residues: CASSSNRQPSGYTF.

A single count supports this clone. The chain couples TRBV19 to TRBJ1-4, with D possibly matching TRBD1 (6 bases). The CDR3 is 14 amino acids. V shed 5 bases and J shed 3 bases, with 10 bases lying between them. CDR1 LNHDA and CDR2 SQIVND come from the germline V gene (reference sequence). Here the CDR3 DNA reads TGTGCCAGTAGTTTCGACAGGCCTAATGAAAAACTGTTTTTT. This gives the protein CASSFDRPNEKLFF.

The genes are TRBV2 and TRBJ2-5; 7 bases are a match to TRBD2. Germline CDR1 is SNHLY and CDR2 is FYNNEI. V trimming: 7 bases; J trimming: 7 bases; junction bases outside the gene matches: 12. The CDR3 loop spans 14 amino acids. The CDR3 sequence is CASNRDISGTTQYF. Here the CDR3 DNA reads TGTGCCAGCAACCGGGATATCAGCGGGACGACCCAGTACTTC.

The V gene is TRBV5-1, the J gene TRBJ2-3, with a tentative D call TRBD2 (7 bases). Germline CDR1 SGHRS, CDR2 YFSETQ. This CDR3 comprises 14 residues. V dropped 7 bases and J dropped 1 base, with 13 bases sitting between them. CDR3 in DNA: TGCGCCAGCTTACGGGGGGCCGGCACAGATACGCAGTATTTT. Translation: CASLRGAGTDTQYF.

This rearrangement joins TRBV4-1 to TRBJ1-2; D not resolved. CDR3 size: 13 residues. CDR1 is MGHRA, CDR2 YSYEKL, per germline. The V gene lost 1 base and the J gene lost 6 bases, with 9 bases spanning the gap. The CDR3 nucleotides read TGCGCCAGCAGCCAAGTAGCCGAACATGGCTACACCTTC. The encoded protein is CASSQVAEHGYTF.

This clone appeared once. J is TRBJ2-2 and V is TRBV7-9; D gene uncertain. Trimming pared 7 bases from V and 3 bases from J, leaving 9 bases between. The CDR3 totals 13 residues. Germline V gene data show CDR1 as SEHNR and CDR2 as FQNEAQ (reference sequence). DNA of the CDR3: TGTGCCAGCATCCGGGTCGACACCGGGGAGCTGTTTTTT. Its protein product is CASIRVDTGELFF.

The chain recombines TRBV27 with TRBJ2-5, with TRBD2 identical over 9 bases. This CDR3 is built from 15 residues. Germline V lookup: CDR1 MNHEY, CDR2 SMNVEV (reference sequence). With V trimmed by 3 bases and J by 3 bases, 5 bases remained unmatched. In DNA, the CDR3 is TGTGCCAGCAGTTTGATGCCTAGCGGGGAAGAGACCCAGTACTTC. This gives the protein CASSLMPSGEETQYF.

The rearrangement uses TRBV4-2 and TRBJ2-5; 7 bases match TRBD1. Gene TRBJ2-7 matches the end of the DNA better, so the J call may be wrong. CDR3 length equals 14 residues. Per germline, CDR1 LGHNA and CDR2 YNFKEQ. CDR3 bases: TGTGCCAGCAGCCGGGGGACAGCAACCCTCGAGCAGTACTTC. This sequence encodes CASSRGTATLEQYF.